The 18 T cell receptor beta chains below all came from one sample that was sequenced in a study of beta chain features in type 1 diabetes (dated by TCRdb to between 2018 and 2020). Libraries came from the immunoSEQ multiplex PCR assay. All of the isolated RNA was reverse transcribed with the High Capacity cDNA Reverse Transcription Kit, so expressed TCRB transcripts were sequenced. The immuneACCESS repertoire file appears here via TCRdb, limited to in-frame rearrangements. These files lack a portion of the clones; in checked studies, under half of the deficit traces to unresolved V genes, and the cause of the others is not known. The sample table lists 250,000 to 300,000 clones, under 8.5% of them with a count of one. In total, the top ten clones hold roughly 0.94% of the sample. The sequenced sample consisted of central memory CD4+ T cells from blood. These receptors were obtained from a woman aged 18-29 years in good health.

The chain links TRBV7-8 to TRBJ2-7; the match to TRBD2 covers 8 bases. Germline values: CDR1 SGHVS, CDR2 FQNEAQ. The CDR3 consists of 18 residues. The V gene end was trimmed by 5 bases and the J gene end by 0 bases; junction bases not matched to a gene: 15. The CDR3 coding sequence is TGTGCCAGCAGCCCACGTAGGGTAGCGGGGCCCTCCTCCTACGAGCAGTACGTC. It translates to CASSPRRVAGPSSYEQYV.

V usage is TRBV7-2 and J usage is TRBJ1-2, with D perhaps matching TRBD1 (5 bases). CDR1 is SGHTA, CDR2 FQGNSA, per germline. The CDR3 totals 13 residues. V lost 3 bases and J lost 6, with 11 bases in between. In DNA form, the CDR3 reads TGTGCCAGCAGCTTTCTAGGGACGGATGGCTACACCTTC. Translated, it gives CASSFLGTDGYTF. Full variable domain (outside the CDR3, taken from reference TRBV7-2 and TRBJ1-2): GAGVSQSPSNKVTEKGKDVELRCDPISGHTALYWYRQSLGQGLEFLIYFQGNSAPDKSGLPSDRFSAERTGGSVSTLTIQRTQQEDSAVYLCASSFLGTDGYTFGSGTRLTVV.

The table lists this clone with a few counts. CDR3 sequence (DNA): TGTGCCAGCAGCGTAGTGGGGTCGAACACCGGGGAGCTGTTTTTT. This encodes CASSVVGSNTGELFF. V is TRBV9 and J is TRBJ2-2; D is unclear. CDR3 length: 15 residues. Deletions cut 0 bases from V and 0 bases from J, with 6 bases between. The V gene's germline CDR1 is SGDLS and CDR2 YYNGEE.

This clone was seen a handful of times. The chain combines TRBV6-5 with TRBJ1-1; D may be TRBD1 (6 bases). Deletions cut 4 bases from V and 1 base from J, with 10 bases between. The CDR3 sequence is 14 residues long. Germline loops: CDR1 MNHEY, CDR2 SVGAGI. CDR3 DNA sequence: TGTGCCAGCAGTTCCCTGACAGGGAACACTGAAGCTTTCTTT. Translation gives CASSSLTGNTEAFF.

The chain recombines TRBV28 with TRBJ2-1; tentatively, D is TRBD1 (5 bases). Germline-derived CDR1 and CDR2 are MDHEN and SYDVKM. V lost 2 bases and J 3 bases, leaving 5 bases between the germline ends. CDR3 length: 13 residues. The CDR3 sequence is CASSLDSYNEQFF. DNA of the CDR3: TGTGCCAGCAGTTTAGACAGCTACAATGAGCAGTTCTTC.

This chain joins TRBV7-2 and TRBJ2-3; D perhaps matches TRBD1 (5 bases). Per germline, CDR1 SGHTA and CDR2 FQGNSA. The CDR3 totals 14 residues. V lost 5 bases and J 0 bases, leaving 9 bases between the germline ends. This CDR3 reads CASSLRQSTDTQYF. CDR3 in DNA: TGTGCCAGCAGCCTGAGACAGAGCACAGATACGCAGTATTTT. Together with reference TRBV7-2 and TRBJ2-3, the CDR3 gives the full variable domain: GAGVSQSPSNKVTEKGKDVELRCDPISGHTALYWYRQSLGQGLEFLIYFQGNSAPDKSGLPSDRFSAERTGGSVSTLTIQRTQQEDSAVYLCASSLRQSTDTQYFGPGTRLTVL.

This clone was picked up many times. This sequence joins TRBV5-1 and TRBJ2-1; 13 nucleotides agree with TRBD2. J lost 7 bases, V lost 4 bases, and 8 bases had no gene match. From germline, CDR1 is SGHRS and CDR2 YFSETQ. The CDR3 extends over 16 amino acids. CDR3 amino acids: CASSTSGLAGSNEQFF. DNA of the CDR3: TGCGCCAGCAGCACCTCGGGACTAGCGGGATCGAATGAGCAGTTCTTC.

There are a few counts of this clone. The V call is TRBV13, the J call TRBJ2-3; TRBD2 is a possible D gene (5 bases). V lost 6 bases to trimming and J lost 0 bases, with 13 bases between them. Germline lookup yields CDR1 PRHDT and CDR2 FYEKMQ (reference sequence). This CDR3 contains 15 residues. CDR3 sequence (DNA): TGTGCCAGCAGACTGGGTGGCGGGAGCACAGATACGCAGTATTTT. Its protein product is CASRLGGGSTDTQYF.

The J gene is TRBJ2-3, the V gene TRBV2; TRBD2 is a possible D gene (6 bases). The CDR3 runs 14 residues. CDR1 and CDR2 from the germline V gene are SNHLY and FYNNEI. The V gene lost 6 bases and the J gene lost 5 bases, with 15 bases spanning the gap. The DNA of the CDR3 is TGTGCCAGCAGCGAGGGACTGCGGGGAGATACGCAGTATTTT. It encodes CASSEGLRGDTQYF.

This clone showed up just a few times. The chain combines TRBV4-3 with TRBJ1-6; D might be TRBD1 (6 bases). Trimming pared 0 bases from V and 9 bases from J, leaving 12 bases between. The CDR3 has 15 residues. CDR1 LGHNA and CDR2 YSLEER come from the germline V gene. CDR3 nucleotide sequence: TGCGCCAGCAGCCAAGATGGGGGCAGGGTTTCACCCCTCCACTTT. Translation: CASSQDGGRVSPLHF.

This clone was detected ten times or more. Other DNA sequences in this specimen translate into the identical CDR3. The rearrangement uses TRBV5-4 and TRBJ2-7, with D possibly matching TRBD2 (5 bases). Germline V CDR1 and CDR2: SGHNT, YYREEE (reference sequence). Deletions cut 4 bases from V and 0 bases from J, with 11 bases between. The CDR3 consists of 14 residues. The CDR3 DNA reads TGTGCCAGCAGCGGAGGCACGAGCTCCTACGAGCAGTACTTC. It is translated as CASSGGTSSYEQYF.

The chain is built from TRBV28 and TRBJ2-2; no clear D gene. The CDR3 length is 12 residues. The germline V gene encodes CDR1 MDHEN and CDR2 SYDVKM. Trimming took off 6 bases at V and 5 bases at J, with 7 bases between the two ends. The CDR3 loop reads CASSILTGELFF. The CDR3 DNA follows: TGTGCCAGCAGCATACTTACCGGGGAGCTGTTTTTT.

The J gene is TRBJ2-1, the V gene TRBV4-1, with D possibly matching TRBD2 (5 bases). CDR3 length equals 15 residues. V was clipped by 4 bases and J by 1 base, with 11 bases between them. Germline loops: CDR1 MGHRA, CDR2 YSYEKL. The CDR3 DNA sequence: TGCGCCAGCAGCCCCGAGGGAGTATCCTACAATGAGCAGTTCTTC. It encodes CASSPEGVSYNEQFF.

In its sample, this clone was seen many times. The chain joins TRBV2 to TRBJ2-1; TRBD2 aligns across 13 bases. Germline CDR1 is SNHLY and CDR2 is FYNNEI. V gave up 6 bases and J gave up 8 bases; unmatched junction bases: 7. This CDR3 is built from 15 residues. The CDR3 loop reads CASRETSGGSYEQFF. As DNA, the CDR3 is TGTGCCAGCAGGGAGACTAGCGGGGGGAGCTATGAGCAGTTCTTC.

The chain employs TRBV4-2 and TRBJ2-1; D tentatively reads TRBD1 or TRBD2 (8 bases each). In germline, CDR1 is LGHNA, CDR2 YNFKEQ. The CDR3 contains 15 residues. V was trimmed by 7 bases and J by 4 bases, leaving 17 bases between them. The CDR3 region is CASTRGGQAYNEQFF. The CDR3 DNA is TGTGCCAGCACCCGGGGGGGACAGGCTTACAATGAGCAGTTCTTC.

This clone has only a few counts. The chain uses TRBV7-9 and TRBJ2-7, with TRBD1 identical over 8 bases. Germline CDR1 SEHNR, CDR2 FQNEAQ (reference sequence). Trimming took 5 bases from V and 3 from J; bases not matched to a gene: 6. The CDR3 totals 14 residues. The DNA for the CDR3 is TGTGCCAGCAGCGAATACGGGACAGGCTACGAGCAGTACTTC. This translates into CASSEYGTGYEQYF.

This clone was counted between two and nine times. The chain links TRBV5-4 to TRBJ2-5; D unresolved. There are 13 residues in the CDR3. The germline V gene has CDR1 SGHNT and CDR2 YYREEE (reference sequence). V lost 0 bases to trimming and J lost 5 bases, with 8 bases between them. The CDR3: CASSLDGRETQYF. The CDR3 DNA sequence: TGTGCCAGCAGCTTGGATGGGCGGGAGACCCAGTACTTC. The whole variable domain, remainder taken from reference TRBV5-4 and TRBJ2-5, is ETGVTQSPTHLIKTRGQQVTLRCSSQSGHNTVSWYQQALGQGPQFIFQYYREEENGRGNFPPRFSGLQFPNYSSELNVNALELDDSALYLCASSLDGRETQYFGPGTRLLVL.

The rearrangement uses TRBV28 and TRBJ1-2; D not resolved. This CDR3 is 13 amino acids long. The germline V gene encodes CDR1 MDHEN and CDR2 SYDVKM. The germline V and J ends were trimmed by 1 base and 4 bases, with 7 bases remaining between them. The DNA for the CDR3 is TGTGCCAGCAGTTTATTACGGGGCTATGGCTACACCTTC. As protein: CASSLLRGYGYTF.